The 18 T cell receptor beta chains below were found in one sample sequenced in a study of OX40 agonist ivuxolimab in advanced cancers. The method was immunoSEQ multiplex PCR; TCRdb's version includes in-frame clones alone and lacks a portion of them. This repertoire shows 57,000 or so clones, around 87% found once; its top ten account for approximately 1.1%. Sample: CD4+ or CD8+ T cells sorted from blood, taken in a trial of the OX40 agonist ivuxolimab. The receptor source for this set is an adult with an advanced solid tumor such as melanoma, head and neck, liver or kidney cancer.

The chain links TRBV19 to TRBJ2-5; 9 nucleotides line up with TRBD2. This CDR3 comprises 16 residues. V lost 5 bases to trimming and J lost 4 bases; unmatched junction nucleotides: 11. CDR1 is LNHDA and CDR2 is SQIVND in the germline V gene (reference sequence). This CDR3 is CASSDGAAGGLETQYF. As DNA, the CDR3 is TGTGCCAGTAGTGACGGGGCTGCGGGGGGGTTAGAGACCCAGTACTTC.

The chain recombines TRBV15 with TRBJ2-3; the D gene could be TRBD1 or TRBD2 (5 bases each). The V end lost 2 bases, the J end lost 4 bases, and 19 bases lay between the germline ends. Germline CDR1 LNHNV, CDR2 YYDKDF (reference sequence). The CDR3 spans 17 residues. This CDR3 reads CATSRFLPRGGPDTQYF. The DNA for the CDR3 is TGTGCCACCAGCAGATTCCTCCCCCGGGGCGGCCCAGATACGCAGTATTTT.

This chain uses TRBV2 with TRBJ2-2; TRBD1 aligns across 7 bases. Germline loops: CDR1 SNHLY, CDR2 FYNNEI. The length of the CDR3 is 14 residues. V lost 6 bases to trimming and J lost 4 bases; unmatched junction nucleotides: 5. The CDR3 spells CASRTGTGTGELFF. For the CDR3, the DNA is TGTGCCAGCAGGACAGGGACGGGCACCGGGGAGCTGTTTTTT.

The CDR3 sequence is CASSFPSGALDTEAFF. The CDR3 DNA sequence: TGTGCCAGCAGTTTTCCATCTGGGGCTTTGGACACTGAAGCTTTCTTT. V gene TRBV28 combines with J gene TRBJ1-1, with D possibly being TRBD1 (5 bases). Trimming pared 3 bases from V and 3 bases from J, leaving 17 bases between. Germline V lookup: CDR1 MDHEN, CDR2 SYDVKM. CDR3 size: 16 residues.

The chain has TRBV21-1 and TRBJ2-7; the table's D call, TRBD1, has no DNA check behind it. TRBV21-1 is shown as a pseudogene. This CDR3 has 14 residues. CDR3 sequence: CASSGQGSAYEQYF. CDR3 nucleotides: TGTGCCAGCAGCGGACAGGGCTCGGCCTACGAGCAGTACTTC.

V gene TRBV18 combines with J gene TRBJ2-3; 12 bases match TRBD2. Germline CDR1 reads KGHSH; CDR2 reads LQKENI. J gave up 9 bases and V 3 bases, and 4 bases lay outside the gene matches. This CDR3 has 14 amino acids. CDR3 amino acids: CASSPGLAGLTQYF. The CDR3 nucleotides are TGTGCCAGCTCACCTGGACTAGCGGGGTTAACGCAGTATTTT. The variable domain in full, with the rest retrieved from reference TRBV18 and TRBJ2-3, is NAGVMQNPRHLVRRRGQEARLRCSPMKGHSHVYWYRQLPEEGLKFMVYLQKENIIDESGMPKERFSAEFPKEGPSILRIQQVVRGDSAAYFCASSPGLAGLTQYFGPGTRLTVL.

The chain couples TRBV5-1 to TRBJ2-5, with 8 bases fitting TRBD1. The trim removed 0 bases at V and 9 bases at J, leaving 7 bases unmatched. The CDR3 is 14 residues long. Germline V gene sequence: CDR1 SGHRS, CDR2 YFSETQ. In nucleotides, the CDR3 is TGCGCCAGCAGCTTGGCCCAGGGGGCTGTGGCCCAGTACTTC. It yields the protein CASSLAQGAVAQYF. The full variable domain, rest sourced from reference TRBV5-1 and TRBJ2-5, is KAGVTQTPRYLIKTRGQQVTLSCSPISGHRSVSWYQQTPGQGLQFLFEYFSETQRNKGNFPGRFSGRQFSNSRSEMNVSTLELGDSALYLCASSLAQGAVAQYFGPGTRLLVL.

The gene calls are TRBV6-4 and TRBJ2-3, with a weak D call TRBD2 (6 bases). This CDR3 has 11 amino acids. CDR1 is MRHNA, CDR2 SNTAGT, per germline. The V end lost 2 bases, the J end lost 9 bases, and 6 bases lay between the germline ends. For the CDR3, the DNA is TGTGCCAGCAGTGACGCGGGGACGCAGTATTTT. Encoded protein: CASSDAGTQYF.

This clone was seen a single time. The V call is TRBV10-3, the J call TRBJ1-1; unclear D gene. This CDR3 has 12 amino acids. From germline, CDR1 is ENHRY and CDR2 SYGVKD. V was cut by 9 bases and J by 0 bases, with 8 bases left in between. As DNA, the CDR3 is TGTGCCATAGCAGCACTGAACACTGAAGCTTTCTTT. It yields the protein CAIAALNTEAFF.

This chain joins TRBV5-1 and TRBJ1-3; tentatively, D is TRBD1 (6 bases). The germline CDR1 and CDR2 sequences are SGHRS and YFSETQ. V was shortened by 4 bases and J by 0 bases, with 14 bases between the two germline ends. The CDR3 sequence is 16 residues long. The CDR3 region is CASSVGHLSSGNTIYF. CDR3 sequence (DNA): TGCGCCAGCAGCGTGGGACACCTGAGCTCTGGAAACACCATATATTTT. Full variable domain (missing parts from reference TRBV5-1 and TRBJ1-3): KAGVTQTPRYLIKTRGQQVTLSCSPISGHRSVSWYQQTPGQGLQFLFEYFSETQRNKGNFPGRFSGRQFSNSRSEMNVSTLELGDSALYLCASSVGHLSSGNTIYFGEGSWLTVV.

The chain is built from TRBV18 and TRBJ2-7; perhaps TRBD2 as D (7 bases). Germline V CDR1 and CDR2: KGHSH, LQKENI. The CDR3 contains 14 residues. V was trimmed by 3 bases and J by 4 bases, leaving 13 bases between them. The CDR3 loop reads CASSPGGQGYEQYF. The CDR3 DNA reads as TGTGCCAGCTCACCGGGGGGGCAGGGATACGAGCAGTACTTC.

This CDR3 reads CASSPRRGLTDTQYF. As DNA, the CDR3 is TGCGCCAGCAGCCCGAGGAGGGGGCTCACAGATACGCAGTATTTT. V usage is TRBV5-1 and J usage is TRBJ2-3, with D possibly TRBD1 on 7 matching bases. V lost 4 bases, J lost 2 bases, and 14 bases lay in between. Germline CDR1 and CDR2: SGHRS and YFSETQ. CDR3 length: 15 amino acids.

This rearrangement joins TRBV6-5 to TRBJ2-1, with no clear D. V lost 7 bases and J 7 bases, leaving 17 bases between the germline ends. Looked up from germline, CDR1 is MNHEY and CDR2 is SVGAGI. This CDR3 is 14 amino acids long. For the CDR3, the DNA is TGTGCCAGCACGTCCAAGGGCAGACCTAATGAGCAGTTCTTC. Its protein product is CASTSKGRPNEQFF.

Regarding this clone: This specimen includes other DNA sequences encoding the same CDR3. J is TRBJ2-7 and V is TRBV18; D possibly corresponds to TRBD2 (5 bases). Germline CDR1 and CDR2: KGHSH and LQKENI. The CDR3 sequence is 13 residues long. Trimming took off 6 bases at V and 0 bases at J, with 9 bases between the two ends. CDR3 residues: CASSPGGSYEQYF. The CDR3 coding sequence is TGTGCCAGCTCCCCCGGAGGCTCCTACGAGCAGTACTTC.

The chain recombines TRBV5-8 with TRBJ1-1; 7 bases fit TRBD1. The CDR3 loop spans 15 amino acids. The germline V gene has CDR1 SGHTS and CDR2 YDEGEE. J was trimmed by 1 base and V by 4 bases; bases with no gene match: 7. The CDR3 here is CASSKGQRTNTEAFF. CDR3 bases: TGTGCCAGCAGCAAGGGACAGAGAACGAACACTGAAGCTTTCTTT.

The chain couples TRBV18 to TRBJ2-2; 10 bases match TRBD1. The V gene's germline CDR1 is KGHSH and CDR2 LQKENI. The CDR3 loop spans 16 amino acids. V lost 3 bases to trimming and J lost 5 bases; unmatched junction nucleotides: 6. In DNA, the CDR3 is TGTGCCAGCTCACCGAAGAGGACAGGGGGGACCGGGGAGCTGTTTTTT. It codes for CASSPKRTGGTGELFF.

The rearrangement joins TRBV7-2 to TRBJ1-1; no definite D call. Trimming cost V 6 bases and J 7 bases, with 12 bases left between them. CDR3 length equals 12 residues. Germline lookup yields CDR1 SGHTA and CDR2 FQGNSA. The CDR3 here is CASSSVSGEAFF. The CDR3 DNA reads TGTGCCAGCAGTTCCGTGTCAGGTGAAGCTTTCTTT.

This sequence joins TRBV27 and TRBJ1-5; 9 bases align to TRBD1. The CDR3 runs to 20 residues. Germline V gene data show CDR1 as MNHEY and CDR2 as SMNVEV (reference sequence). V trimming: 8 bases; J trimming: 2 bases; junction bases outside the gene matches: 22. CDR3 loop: CASGFLHTGQGPRGNQPQHF. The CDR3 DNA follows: TGTGCCAGCGGGTTCCTCCACACGGGACAGGGCCCCCGGGGCAATCAGCCCCAGCATTTT.